The rows below give T cell receptor beta chains drawn from one sample of a study of T cells after yellow fever vaccination. TCRdb reanalysed the 5' RACE reads using MiXCR and keeps one entry per CDR3 protein. In the table there are a few hundred thousand distinct CDR3 sequences, about a sixth of which are singletons. The specimen was PBMCs, collected less than 6 days after the first yellow fever vaccination. The source is a man aged 18 to 35 who received the YFV17D yellow fever vaccine. Each CDR3 is given with its conserved first and last residue. A D gene is named only where the DNA matches it firmly. Clone size is stated in some rows and not others, as once, few, many or a class when expanded.

length	size	V	D	J	DNA	CDR3
13	-	TRBV5-6	-	TRBJ1-1	TGTGCCAGCAGGGGGGAGGCGGCGGCTGAAGCTTTCTTT	CASRGEAAAEAFF
13	many	TRBV6-4	TRBD1	TRBJ2-2	TGTGCCAGCAGTGGGACAGGCACCGGGGAGCTGTTTTTT	CASSGTGTGELFF
14	-	TRBV5-4	TRBD1	TRBJ1-1	TGTGCCAGCAGCGGGGGACAGCTGAACACTGAAGCTTTCTTT	CASSGGQLNTEAFF
15	few	TRBV4-3	-	TRBJ1-2	TGCGCCAGCAGCCAATATACGGGAAGCGGGTCGGGCTACACCTTC	CASSQYTGSGSGYTF
17	-	TRBV7-6	-	TRBJ1-2	TGTGCCAGCAGCTCGATTAAGTCGTCCCCAGCTAACTATGGCTACACCTTC	CASSSIKSSPANYGYTF
14	-	TRBV5-5	TRBD1	TRBJ1-1	TGTGCCAGCAGCACGACAGGGAAGAACACTGAAGCTTTCTTT	CASSTTGKNTEAFF
12	-	TRBV12-3/TRBV12-4	-	TRBJ2-5	TGTGCCAGCAGTTTTAGGAAGGAGACCCAGTACTTC	CASSFRKETQYF
16	few	TRBV6-2/TRBV6-3	TRBD2	TRBJ2-2	TGTGCCAGCAGTACCAAGCGGGGAAAGAACACCGGGGAGCTGTTTTTT	CASSTKRGKNTGELFF
15	-	TRBV6-1	TRBD2	TRBJ2-3	TGTGCCAGCTGGACTAGCGGGGCCAGCACAGATACGCAGTATTTT	CASWTSGASTDTQYF
14	few	TRBV7-9	-	TRBJ1-2	TGTGCCAGCAGCTCCTCGGCCGCCAAACAGGGCTACACCTTC	CASSSSAAKQGYTF
15	few	TRBV7-2	-	TRBJ2-7	TGTGCCAGCAGCTTAATCCCGGCCAGCTCCTACGAGCAGTACTTC	CASSLIPASSYEQYF
17	many	TRBV12-3/TRBV12-4	TRBD1	TRBJ1-5	TGTGCCAGCAGTTTGGAGGACAGGGATAGGGGCAATCAGCCCCAGCATTTT	CASSLEDRDRGNQPQHF
13	few	TRBV3-1	-	TRBJ2-5	TGTGCCAGCAGCCAGGGGAGGCGGGAGACCCAGTACTTC	CASSQGRRETQYF
13	many	TRBV2	-	TRBJ2-5	TGTGCCAGCAGCTTGGGGGCGGGGGAGACCCAGTACTTC	CASSLGAGETQYF
16	few	TRBV21-1	-	TRBJ2-5	TGTGCCAGCAGCAACCCAGGGGGGGCGCTGATGGAGACCCAGTACTTC	CASSNPGGALMETQYF
12	few	TRBV4-2	-	TRBJ2-7	TGTGCCAGCAGCCCCGGAAAATACGAGCAGTACTTC	CASSPGKYEQYF
16	-	TRBV27	TRBD1	TRBJ2-3	TGTGCCAGCAGCCCTAAGGGCAGGGGGCATGTGGATACGCAGTATTTT	CASSPKGRGHVDTQYF
14	few	TRBV2	-	TRBJ2-7	TGTGCCAGCAGTGATCAAGTAATTCGGTACGAGCAGTACTTC	CASSDQVIRYEQYF
14	-	TRBV6-5	-	TRBJ2-1	TGTGCCAGCAGTTACTCGGAGGGGACGAATGAGCAGTTCTTC	CASSYSEGTNEQFF
12	few	TRBV7-8	-	TRBJ2-3	TGTGCCAGCAGCCGAGCCACAGATACGCAGTATTTT	CASSRATDTQYF
15	-	TRBV7-6	-	TRBJ2-2	TGTGCCAGCAGCTCGTCAGGCTCCTACACCGGGGAGCTGTTTTTT	CASSSSGSYTGELFF
14	-	TRBV5-1	-	TRBJ2-1	TGCGCCAGCAGCGAACCAGTAGATCGTTCTGAGCAGTTCTTC	CASSEPVDRSEQFF
14	-	TRBV12-3/TRBV12-4	TRBD2	TRBJ2-2	TGTGCCAGCCTACTAGCGGCGAACACCGGGGAGCTGTTTTTT	CASLLAANTGELFF
15	few	TRBV19	TRBD1	TRBJ2-5	TGTGCCAGTAGTCTTGACAGGGTCGGCGGAGAGACCCAGTACTTC	CASSLDRVGGETQYF
14	few	TRBV7-9	TRBD1	TRBJ1-2	TGTGCCAGCAGCTGGCAGGGGGTGAACTATGGCTACACCTTC	CASSWQGVNYGYTF
13	few	TRBV29-1	TRBD1	TRBJ2-1	TGCAGCGCTAGGACAGGGTCCTACAATGAGCAGTTCTTC	CSARTGSYNEQFF
14	few	TRBV12-3/TRBV12-4	TRBD1	TRBJ1-5	TGTGCCAGCAGCGAACAACAGGGGAATCAGCCCCAGCATTTT	CASSEQQGNQPQHF
15	few	TRBV9	-	TRBJ2-1	TGTGCCAGCAGCGTAGGGGCAGGGAATTACAATGAGCAGTTCTTC	CASSVGAGNYNEQFF
14	few	TRBV5-4	-	TRBJ2-5	TGTGCCAGCAGCTGGGGTGGGGGGTCGGAGACCCAGTACTTC	CASSWGGGSETQYF
14	many	TRBV28	-	TRBJ2-7	TGTGCCAGCTACGGCGGGGGCCTGCTATACGAGCAGTACTTC	CASYGGGLLYEQYF
15	few	TRBV28	-	TRBJ2-6	TGTGCCAGCAGTTTTGCACCCTCTGGGGCCAACGTCCTGACTTTC	CASSFAPSGANVLTF
10	-	TRBV7-8	-	TRBJ2-5	TGTGCCAGCAGCTTAAAGGATGAGGTATTC	CASSLKDEVF
14	-	TRBV6-1	TRBD1	TRBJ2-2	TGTGCCAGTGTACAGGGGCGGAACACCGGGGAGCTGTTTTTT	CASVQGRNTGELFF
13	-	TRBV7-9	-	TRBJ2-1	TGTGCCAGCAGCTTACTCGGGGCCCATGAGCAGTTCTTC	CASSLLGAHEQFF
18	-	TRBV11-1	-	TRBJ1-2	TGTGCCAGCACCACCGGCCGAGGCCCCGGGAGACCTAACTATGGCTACACCTTC	CASTTGRGPGRPNYGYTF
16	-	TRBV6-2/TRBV6-3	TRBD2	TRBJ2-5	TGTGCCAGCAGAGAGGAGGGAGCGGGGTCCGGAGAGACCCAGTACTTC	CASREEGAGSGETQYF
14	few	TRBV30	-	TRBJ1-3	TGTGCCTGGGGGCAGGGATTCTCTGGAAACACCATATATTTT	CAWGQGFSGNTIYF